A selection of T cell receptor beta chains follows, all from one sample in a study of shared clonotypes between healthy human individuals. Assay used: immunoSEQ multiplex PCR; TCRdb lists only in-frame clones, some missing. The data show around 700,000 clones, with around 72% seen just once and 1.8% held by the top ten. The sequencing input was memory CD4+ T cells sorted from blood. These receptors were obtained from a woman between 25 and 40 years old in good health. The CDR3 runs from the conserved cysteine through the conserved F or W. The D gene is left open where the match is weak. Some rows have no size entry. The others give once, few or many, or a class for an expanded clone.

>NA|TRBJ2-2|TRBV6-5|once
TGTGCCAGCAGTTACTGGTATAACACCGGGGAGCTGTTTTTT
CASSYWYNTGELFF
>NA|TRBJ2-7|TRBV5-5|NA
TGTGCCAGCAGCCCGCAGCAGGGGTACGAGCAGTACTTC
CASSPQQGYEQYF
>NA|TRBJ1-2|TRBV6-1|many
TGTGCCAGCAATAGAGGGGCCTATGGCTACACCTTC
CASNRGAYGYTF
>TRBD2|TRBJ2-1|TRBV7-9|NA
TGTGCCAGCAGCTTTGGTGCGGGAGGGCCCTTCAATGAGCAGTTCTTC
CASSFGAGGPFNEQFF
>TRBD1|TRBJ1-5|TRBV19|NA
TGTGCCAGTAGTACGGACAGGGTGAAGCAGCCCCAGCATTTT
CASSTDRVKQPQHF
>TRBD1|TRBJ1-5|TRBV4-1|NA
TGCGCCAGCAGCCCCGGGACAGGCAATCAGCCCCAGCATTTT
CASSPGTGNQPQHF
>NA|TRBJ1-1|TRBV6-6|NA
TGTGCCAGCAGTTACCCGGACAGTTTAAACTTTGAAGCTTTCTTT
CASSYPDSLNFEAFF
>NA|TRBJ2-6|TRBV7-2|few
TGTGCCAGCAGCATAATGGGGGCCAACGTCCTGACTTTC
CASSIMGANVLTF
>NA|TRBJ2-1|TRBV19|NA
TGTGCCAGTAGTATCAGGGTAGGGCGGTGGGACAATGAGCAGTTCTTC
CASSIRVGRWDNEQFF
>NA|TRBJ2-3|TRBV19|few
TGTGCCAGTTCAGTAAGCGGAGATACGCAGTATTTT
CASSVSGDTQYF
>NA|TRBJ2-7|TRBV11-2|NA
TGTGCCAGCAGCCCGATAGGAAACGAGCAGTACTTC
CASSPIGNEQYF
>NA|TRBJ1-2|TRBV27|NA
TGTGCCAGCAGTTTCGGGACCACCTATGGCTACACCTTC
CASSFGTTYGYTF
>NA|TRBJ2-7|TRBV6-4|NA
TGTGCCAGCCTCGAGGGCTCCTACGAGCAGTACTTC
CASLEGSYEQYF
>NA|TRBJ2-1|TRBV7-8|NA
TGTGCCAGCAGCTTAGAGTGGTCCTACAATGAGCAGTTCTTC
CASSLEWSYNEQFF
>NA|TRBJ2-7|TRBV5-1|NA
TGCGCCAGCAGCTTGGTTGGGAGTACCTACGAGCAGTACTTC
CASSLVGSTYEQYF
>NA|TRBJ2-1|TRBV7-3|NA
TGTGCCAGCAGCTTCGGTACTAGCAGACTCTACAATGAGCAGTTCTTC
CASSFGTSRLYNEQFF
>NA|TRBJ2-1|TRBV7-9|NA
TGTGCCAGCAGCCATCCTCTATTGGACCGCGCTGGGCAGTTCTTC
CASSHPLLDRAGQFF
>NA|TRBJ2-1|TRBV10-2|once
TGCGCCAGCAGTGAATGGCGAGACTACAATGAGCAGTTCTTC
CASSEWRDYNEQFF
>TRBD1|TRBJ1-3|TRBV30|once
TGTGCCTGGAGTCCTTACAGGGGGATCATGGCAACCACCATATATTTT
CAWSPYRGIMATTIYF
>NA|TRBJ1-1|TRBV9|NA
TGTGCCAGCAGCGTAGGAGGGGCCCGGGGTTCTGAAGCTTTCTTT
CASSVGGARGSEAFF
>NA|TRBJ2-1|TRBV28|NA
TGTGCCAGCAGTTTATTAAGGGTGATCAATGAGCAGTTCTTC
CASSLLRVINEQFF
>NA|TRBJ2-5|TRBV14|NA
TGTGCCAGCAGCCAAGGGGTGGGTACAGTACAAGAGACCCAGTACTTC
CASSQGVGTVQETQYF
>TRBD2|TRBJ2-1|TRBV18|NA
TGTGCCAGCTCACCAACTAGCGGGAGGGCGCGGGAGCAGTTCTTC
CASSPTSGRAREQFF
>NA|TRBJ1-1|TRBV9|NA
TGTGCCAGCAGCCCTCCGGCGGGGTTTCCACCTAACACTGAAGCTTTCTTT
CASSPPAGFPPNTEAFF
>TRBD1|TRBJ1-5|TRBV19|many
TGTGCCAGTAACCTCCCCCGGGGACAGGGCGATCAGCCCCAGCATTTT
CASNLPRGQGDQPQHF
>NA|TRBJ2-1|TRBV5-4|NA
TGTGCCAGCAGCACCGGGTCGTCCTACAATGAGCAGTTCTTC
CASSTGSSYNEQFF
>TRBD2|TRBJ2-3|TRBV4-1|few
TGCGCCAGCAGCCAAGAAATTAGCGGGACCACAGATACGCAGTATTTT
CASSQEISGTTDTQYF
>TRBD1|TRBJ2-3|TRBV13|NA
TGTGCCAGCAGCTCCCGACAGGGGGCATCAGATACGCAGTATTTT
CASSSRQGASDTQYF
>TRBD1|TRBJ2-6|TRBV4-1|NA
TGCGCCAGCAGCCCGCTCCTGACAGGGCCAATCTCTGGGGCCAACGTCCTGACTTTC
CASSPLLTGPISGANVLTF
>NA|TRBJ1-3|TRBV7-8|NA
TGTGCCAGCAGCCCGGGGACGTATGGAAACACCATATATTTT
CASSPGTYGNTIYF
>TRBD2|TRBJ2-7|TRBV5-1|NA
TGCGCCAGCAGCTTGTGGGGGACTAGCGGGAAGCAGCAGTACTTC
CASSLWGTSGKQQYF
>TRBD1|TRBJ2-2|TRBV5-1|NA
TGCGCCAGCAGCCAGGACAGGGAGGACACCGGGGAGCTGTTTTTT
CASSQDREDTGELFF
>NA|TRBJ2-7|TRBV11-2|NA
TGTGCCAGCAGGCCTAACCGGGACTTTGGCGAGCAGTACTTC
CASRPNRDFGEQYF
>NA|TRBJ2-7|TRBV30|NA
TGTGCCTGGAGTCCAAATAAAGGGGAATCTCACGAGCAGTACTTC
CAWSPNKGESHEQYF
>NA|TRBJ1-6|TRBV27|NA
TGTGCCAGCAGAGAGAATAGTTCACCCCTCCACTTT
CASRENSSPLHF
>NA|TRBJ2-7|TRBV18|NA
TGTGCCAGCTCCCGAGGGACTCCAACCTCTGATTCCTACGAGCAGTACTTC
CASSRGTPTSDSYEQYF
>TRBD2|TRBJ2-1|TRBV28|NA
TGTGCCAGCAGGATACGGACTAGCGGCTACAATGAGCAGTTCTTC
CASRIRTSGYNEQFF
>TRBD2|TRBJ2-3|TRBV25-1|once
TGTGCCAGCAGTGATTCGTTGGCGGGAGATTGGGGAGATACGCAGTATTTT
CASSDSLAGDWGDTQYF
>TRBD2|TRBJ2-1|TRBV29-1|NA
TGCAGCGGCCTGGGGGGACTAGCGGGAGGAAGCTCCTACAATGAGCAGTTCTTC
CSGLGGLAGGSSYNEQFF
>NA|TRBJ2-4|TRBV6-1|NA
TGTGCCAGCAGGCCGGGGCACACGGTGGGAAACATTCAGTACTTC
CASRPGHTVGNIQYF
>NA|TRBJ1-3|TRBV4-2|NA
TGTGCCAGCAGCCAAGCAGACAGGAGCTCTGGAAACACCATATATTTT
CASSQADRSSGNTIYF
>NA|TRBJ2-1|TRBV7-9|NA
TGTGCCAGCAGCGAACAGGGCAACAATGAGCAGTTCTTC
CASSEQGNNEQFF
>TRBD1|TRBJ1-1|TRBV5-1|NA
TGCGCCAGCAGCCGTATCGACAGGGGCACTGAAGCTTTCTTT
CASSRIDRGTEAFF
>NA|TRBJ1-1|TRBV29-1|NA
TGCAGCGCTTCCCTTCAGGGGAACACTGAAGCTTTCTTT
CSASLQGNTEAFF
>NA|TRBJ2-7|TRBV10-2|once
TGCGCCAGCAAACAGGGAGGGTACGAGCAGTACTTC
CASKQGGYEQYF
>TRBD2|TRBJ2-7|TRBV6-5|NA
TGTGCCAGCAAAGAAGGCCCGGCGGGAGCCTACGAGCAGTACTTC
CASKEGPAGAYEQYF
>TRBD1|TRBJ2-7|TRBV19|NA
TGTGCCAGTAGTATGAGGGGGCGTAGAGACTACGAGCAGTACTTC
CASSMRGRRDYEQYF
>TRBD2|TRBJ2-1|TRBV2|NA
TGTGCCACCCCTAGCGGGAGGATGTCCTACAATGAGCAGTTCTTC
CATPSGRMSYNEQFF
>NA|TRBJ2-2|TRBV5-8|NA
TGTGCCAGCAGCCGGATCATCTTCCCGGCCGGGGAGCTGTTTTTT
CASSRIIFPAGELFF
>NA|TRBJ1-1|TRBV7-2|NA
TGTGCCAGCAGCTTAGGCGGCCGGACGAACACTGAAGCTTTCTTT
CASSLGGRTNTEAFF
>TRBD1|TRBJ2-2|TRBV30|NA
TGTGCCTGGAGTGGGGGTGACAGGGTCCCCTGGAGCTCGGCCGGGGAGCTGTTTTTT
CAWSGGDRVPWSSAGELFF
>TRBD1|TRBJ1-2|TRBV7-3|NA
TGTGCCAGCAGCCCATCCGGGGACAGGGTCTATGGCTACACCTTC
CASSPSGDRVYGYTF
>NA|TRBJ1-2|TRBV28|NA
TGTGCCAGCAGTTTGAGCCAGGGTAACTATGGCTACACCTTC
CASSLSQGNYGYTF
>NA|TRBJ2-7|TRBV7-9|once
TGTGCCAGCAGCTCGCCCCCGGCCGGCGAGCAGTACTTC
CASSSPPAGEQYF
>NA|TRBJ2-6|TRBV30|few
TGTGCCTGGAGCGCGAGTTTAATTTCTGGGGCCAACGTCCTGACTTTC
CAWSASLISGANVLTF
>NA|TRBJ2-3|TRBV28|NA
TGTGCCAGCAGTTTGGCAGGGGACTACACAGATACGCAGTATTTT
CASSLAGDYTDTQYF
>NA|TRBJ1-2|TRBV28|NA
TGTGCCAGCAGTTTTTGGAGGGGGATCTATGGCTACACCTTC
CASSFWRGIYGYTF
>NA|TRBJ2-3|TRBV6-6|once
TGTGCCAGCAGTAGGGATGGAGGGATAGATACGCAGTATTTT
CASSRDGGIDTQYF